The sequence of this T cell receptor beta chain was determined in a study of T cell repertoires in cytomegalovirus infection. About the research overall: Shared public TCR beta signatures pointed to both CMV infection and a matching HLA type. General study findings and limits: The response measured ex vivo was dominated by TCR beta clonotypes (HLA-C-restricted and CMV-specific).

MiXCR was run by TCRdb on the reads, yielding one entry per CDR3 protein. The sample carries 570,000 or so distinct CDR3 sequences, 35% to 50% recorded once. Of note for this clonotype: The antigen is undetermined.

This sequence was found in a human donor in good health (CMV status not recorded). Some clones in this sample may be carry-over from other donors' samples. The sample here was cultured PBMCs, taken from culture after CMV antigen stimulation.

DNA for the CDR3: TGTGCCAGCAGCTCTCGGACTAGCGGGAGAGGTGAGCAGTACTTC. Protein: CASSSRTSGRGEQYF. The chain joins TRBV7-2 to TRBJ2-7, with 13 bases identical to TRBD2. The ends lost 4 bases at V and 7 bases at J; junction bases unmatched: 7. This CDR3 contains 15 residues. Germline V CDR1 and CDR2: SGHTA, FQGNSA.